In this sample, the clone carrying this T cell receptor (beta chain) turned up once. Its specificity is not known. Treatment reported: roughly nine-day PBMC culture with coronavirus spike peptide pools or control peptides (ViraFEST assay). None of the healthy vaccine recipients had prior SARS-CoV-2 infection, per negative nucleocapsid antibodies before and after vaccination. Cultured CD4+ T cells had their DNA profiled by the Oncomine TCR Beta short-read assay. One entry per CDR3 protein results from TCRdb running MiXCR on the PCR reads. The table has 14,000 to 15,000 distinct CDR3 sequences, about 83% seen once. The sample originates from a study of vaccination and CD4 T cells after COVID-19. The V end lost 2 bases, the J end lost 4 bases, and 14 bases lay between the germline ends. The V gene's germline CDR1 is MNHEY and CDR2 SMNVEV (reference sequence). The CDR3 has 15 amino acids.

The receptor was isolated from a human donor who received a COVID-19 vaccine. This chain connects TRBV27 to TRBJ1-2, with D perhaps matching TRBD1 (5 bases). The sequencing used CD4+ T cells from blood, cultured in vitro, collected after SARS-CoV-2 vaccination. The CDR3 DNA reads TGTGCCAGCAGTTTAGGAGAGGGGAAGCGCTATGGCTACACCTTC. The encoded protein is CASSLGEGKRYGYTF.